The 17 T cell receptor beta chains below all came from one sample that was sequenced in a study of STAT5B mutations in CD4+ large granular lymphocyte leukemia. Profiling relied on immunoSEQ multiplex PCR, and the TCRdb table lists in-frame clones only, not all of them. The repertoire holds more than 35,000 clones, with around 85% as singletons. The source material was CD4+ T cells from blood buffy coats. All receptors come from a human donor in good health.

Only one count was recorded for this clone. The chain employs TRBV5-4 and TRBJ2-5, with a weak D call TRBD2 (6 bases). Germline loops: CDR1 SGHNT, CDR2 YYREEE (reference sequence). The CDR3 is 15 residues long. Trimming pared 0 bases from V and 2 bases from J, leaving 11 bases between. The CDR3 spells CASSLVTGAQETQYF. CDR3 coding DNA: TGTGCCAGCAGCTTGGTGACGGGAGCGCAAGAGACCCAGTACTTC.

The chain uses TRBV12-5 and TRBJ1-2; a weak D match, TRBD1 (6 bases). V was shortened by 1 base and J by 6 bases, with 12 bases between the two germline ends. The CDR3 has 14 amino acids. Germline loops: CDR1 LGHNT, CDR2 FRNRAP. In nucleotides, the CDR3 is TGTGCTAGTGGTTTGGGGTTTACAGGGAATGGCTACACCTTC. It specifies CASGLGFTGNGYTF.

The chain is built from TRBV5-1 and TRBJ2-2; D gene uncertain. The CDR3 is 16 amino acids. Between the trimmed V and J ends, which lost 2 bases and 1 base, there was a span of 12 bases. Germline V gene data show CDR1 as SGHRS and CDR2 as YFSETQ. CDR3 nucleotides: TGCGCCAGCAGCTTACTGGGCTGGGGGAACACCGGGGAGCTGTTTTTT. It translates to CASSLLGWGNTGELFF.

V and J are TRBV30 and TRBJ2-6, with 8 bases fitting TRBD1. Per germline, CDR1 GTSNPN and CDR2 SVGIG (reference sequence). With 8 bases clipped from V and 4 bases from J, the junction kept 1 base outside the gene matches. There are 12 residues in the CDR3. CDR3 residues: CAGDRGANVLTF. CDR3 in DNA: TGTGCCGGGGACAGGGGGGCCAACGTCCTGACTTTC.

The CDR3: CASATGGGQPQHF. The DNA for the CDR3 is TGTGCCAGCGCGACAGGGGGGGGTCAGCCCCAGCATTTT. The chain joins TRBV2 to TRBJ1-5, with 9 bases lining up with TRBD1. V was pared by 8 bases and J by 6 bases, with 5 bases of the junction left unmatched. The CDR3 consists of 13 residues. Germline lookup yields CDR1 SNHLY and CDR2 FYNNEI.

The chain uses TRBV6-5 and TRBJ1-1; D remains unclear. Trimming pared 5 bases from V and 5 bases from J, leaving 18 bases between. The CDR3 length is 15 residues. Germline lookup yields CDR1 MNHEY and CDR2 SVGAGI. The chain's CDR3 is CASSTQSTRGTEAFF. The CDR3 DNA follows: TGTGCCAGCAGTACCCAATCGACACGAGGGACTGAAGCTTTCTTT.

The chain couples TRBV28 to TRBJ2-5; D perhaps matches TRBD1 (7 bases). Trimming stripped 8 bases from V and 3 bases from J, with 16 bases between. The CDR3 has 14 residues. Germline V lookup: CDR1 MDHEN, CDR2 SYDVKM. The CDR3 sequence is CASSPGGTEETQYF. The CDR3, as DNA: TGTGCCAGCTCCCCTGGCGGGACAGAAGAGACCCAGTACTTC.

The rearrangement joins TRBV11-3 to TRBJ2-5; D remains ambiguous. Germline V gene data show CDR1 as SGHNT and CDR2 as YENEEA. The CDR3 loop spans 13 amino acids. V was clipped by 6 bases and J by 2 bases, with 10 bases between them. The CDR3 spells CASSRTEQETQYF. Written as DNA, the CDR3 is TGTGCCAGCAGTCGAACGGAACAAGAGACCCAGTACTTC.

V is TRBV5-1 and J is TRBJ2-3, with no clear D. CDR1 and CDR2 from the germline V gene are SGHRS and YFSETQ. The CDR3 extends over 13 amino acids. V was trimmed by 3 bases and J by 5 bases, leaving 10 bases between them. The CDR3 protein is CASSSAVLDTQYF. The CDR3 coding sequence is TGCGCCAGCAGCTCGGCGGTTTTAGATACGCAGTATTTT.

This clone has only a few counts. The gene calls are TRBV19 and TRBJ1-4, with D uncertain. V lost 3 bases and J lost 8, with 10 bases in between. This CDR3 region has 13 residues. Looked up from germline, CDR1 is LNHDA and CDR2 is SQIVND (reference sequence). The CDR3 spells CASSMHETEKLFF. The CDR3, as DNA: TGTGCCAGTAGTATGCACGAGACGGAAAAACTGTTTTTT.

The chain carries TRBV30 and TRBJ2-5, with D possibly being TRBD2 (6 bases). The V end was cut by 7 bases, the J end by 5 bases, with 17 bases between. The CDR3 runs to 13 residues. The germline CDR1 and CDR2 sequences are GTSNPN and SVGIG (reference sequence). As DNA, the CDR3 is TGTGCCTCTGAAGCGGGTCCGGCCGAGACCCAGTACTTC. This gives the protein CASEAGPAETQYF. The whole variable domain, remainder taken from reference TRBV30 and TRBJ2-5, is SQTIHQWPATLVQPVGSPLSLECTVEGTSNPNLYWYRQAAGRGLQLLFYSVGIGQISSEVPQNLSASRPQDRQFILSSKKLLLSDSGFYLCASEAGPAETQYFGPGTRLLVL.

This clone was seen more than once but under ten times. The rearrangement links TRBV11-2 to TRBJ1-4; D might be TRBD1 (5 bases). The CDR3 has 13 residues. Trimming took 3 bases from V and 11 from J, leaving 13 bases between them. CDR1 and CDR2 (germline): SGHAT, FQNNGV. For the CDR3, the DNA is TGTGCCAGCAGCTTGGGAACAGGATTTAAACTGTTTTTT. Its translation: CASSLGTGFKLFF. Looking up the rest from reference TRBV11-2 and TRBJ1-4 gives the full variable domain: EAGVAQSPRYKIIEKRQSVAFWCNPISGHATLYWYQQILGQGPKLLIQFQNNGVVDDSQLPKDRFSAERLKGVDSTLKIQPAKLEDSAVYLCASSLGTGFKLFFGSGTQLSVL.

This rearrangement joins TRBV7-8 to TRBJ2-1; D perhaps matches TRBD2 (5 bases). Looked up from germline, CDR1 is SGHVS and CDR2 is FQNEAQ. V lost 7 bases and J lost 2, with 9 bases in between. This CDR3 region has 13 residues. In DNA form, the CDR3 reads TGTGCCAGCATGCGGGCCCCCTACAATGAGCAGTTCTTC. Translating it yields CASMRAPYNEQFF.

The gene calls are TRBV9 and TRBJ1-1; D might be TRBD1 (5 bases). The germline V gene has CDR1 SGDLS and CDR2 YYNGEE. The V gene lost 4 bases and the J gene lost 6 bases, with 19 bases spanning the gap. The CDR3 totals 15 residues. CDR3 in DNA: TGTGCCAGCAGCCTTGGGGCTGACTTAGGGTCTGAAGCTTTCTTT. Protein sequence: CASSLGADLGSEAFF. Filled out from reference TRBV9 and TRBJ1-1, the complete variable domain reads DSGVTQTPKHLITATGQRVTLRCSPRSGDLSVYWYQQSLDQGLQFLIQYYNGEERAKGNILERFSAQQFPDLHSELNLSSLELGDSALYFCASSLGADLGSEAFFGQGTRLTVV.

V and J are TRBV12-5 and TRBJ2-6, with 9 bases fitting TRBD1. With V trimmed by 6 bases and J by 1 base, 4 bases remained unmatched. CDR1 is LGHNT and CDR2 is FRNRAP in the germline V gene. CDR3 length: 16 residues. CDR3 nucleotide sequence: TGTGCTAGTGGGCCGGGACAGGGTTCTGGGGCCAACGTCCTGACTTTC. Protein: CASGPGQGSGANVLTF.

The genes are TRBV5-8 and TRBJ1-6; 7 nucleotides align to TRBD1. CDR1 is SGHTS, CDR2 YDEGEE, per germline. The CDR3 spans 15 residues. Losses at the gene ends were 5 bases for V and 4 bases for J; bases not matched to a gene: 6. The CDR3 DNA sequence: TGTGCCAGCAGAGCCACAGGGGAATATAATTCACCCCTCCACTTT. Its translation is CASRATGEYNSPLHF.

The CDR3 DNA reads as TGTGCCAGCGCTCGCGTGACGGGCATCTATGGCTACACCTTC. Translated: CASARVTGIYGYTF. This rearrangement joins TRBV6-5 to TRBJ1-2; D is unresolved. Germline lookup yields CDR1 MNHEY and CDR2 SVGAGI. The CDR3 spans 14 residues. Trimming shortened V by 8 bases and J by 4 bases, and 17 bases separated the two germline ends.